This TCR beta chain stems from a study of Graves' ophthalmopathy and Graves' hyperthyroidism. Eligible hyperthyroidism cases comprised new diagnoses of under 2 months' duration in individuals aged 18 to 65. Study-level points and caveats: Sensitivity reached roughly 88% and specificity approximately 81% for a 13-signature model separating ophthalmopathy from stable hyperthyroidism. In predicting ophthalmopathy progression, the model reached approximately 71% sensitivity and roughly 74% specificity.

V lost 4 bases to trimming and J lost 7 bases, with 14 bases between them. Looked up from germline, CDR1 is SGHAT and CDR2 is FQDESV (reference sequence). There are 13 residues in the CDR3. Comment on this clonotype: Its antigen is as yet unknown. It may be a read error: a sequence one base away is much more abundant.

For repertoire sequencing, the TCR beta CDR3 regions were amplified from RNA transcripts. A first-round RT-PCR used HTBI primers, followed by a second-round multiplex PCR. TCRdb analysed the multiplex PCR reads with MiXCR anew, one entry per CDR3 protein. Here the sample spans about 1.2 million distinct CDR3 sequences, 35% to 45% being singletons. This chain joins TRBV11-1 and TRBJ2-7; D is unresolved. The sequence was obtained from an adult man with Graves' hyperthyroidism. The sample was peripheral blood or thyroid tissue (not recorded which). The CDR3 protein is CASSSLPDGEQYF. The CDR3 DNA reads as TGTGCCAGCAGCTCCCTCCCCGATGGAGAGCAGTACTTC. Complete variable domain (other parts from reference TRBV11-1 and TRBJ2-7): EAEVAQSPRYKITEKSQAVAFWCDPISGHATLYWYRQILGQGPELLVQFQDESVVDDSQLPKDRFSAERLKGVDSTLKIQPAELGDSAMYLCASSSLPDGEQYFGPGTRLTVT.